Each of the 16 T cell receptor beta chains below was sequenced from the same sample in a study of T and B cells in COVID-19 patients. Each TRB amplification used 250-500 ng of genomic DNA from blood. Multiplex PCR with BIOMED2 TRB-A/B primer pools amplified TRB rearrangements. Via MiXCR, TCRdb re-called the multiplex PCR reads, giving one row per CDR3 protein. The data show 3,500 to 4,500 distinct CDR3 sequences, 20% to 25% seen once. The sequenced material came from blood. Receptors were obtained from a human donor with active COVID-19.

Judged by abundance, this clonotype is medium-sized (0.01 to 0.1%). CDR3 sequence reads: CASSPVQVSGANVLTF. Written as DNA, the CDR3 is TGTGCCAGCTCACCCGTTCAGGTGTCAGGGGCCAACGTCCTGACTTTC. The rearrangement links TRBV18 to TRBJ2-6; unclear D gene. CDR1 KGHSH and CDR2 LQKENI come from the germline V gene. This CDR3 spans 16 amino acids. With 3 bases removed from V and 4 bases from J, the gap between germline ends came to 13 bases.

The chain carries TRBV19 and TRBJ2-1, with TRBD2 matching 12 bases. This CDR3 has 16 residues. Germline V gene sequence: CDR1 LNHDA, CDR2 SQIVND (reference sequence). The trim removed 2 bases at V and 4 bases at J, leaving 3 bases unmatched. The CDR3 is CASSISGLAGYNEQFF. The CDR3 DNA is TGTGCCAGTAGTATATCTGGACTAGCGGGGTACAATGAGCAGTTCTTC.

The CDR3 coding sequence is TGTGCCAGCAGCTCGGGAGTTAGGGGTAATTCACCCCTCCACTTT. Protein: CASSSGVRGNSPLHF. The chain recombines TRBV6-2 or TRBV6-3 with TRBJ1-6, with TRBD1 as a possible D gene (5 bases). The CDR3 is 15 amino acids. The germline CDR1 and CDR2 sequences are MNHEY and SVGEGT. V lost 6 bases and J lost 6, with 15 bases in between.

This clonotype has ten or more counts. CDR3 nucleotide sequence: TGTGCCAGCTCACCTAGGCCAGGGGCATTCATGAACACTGAAGCTTTCTTT. Translating gives CASSPRPGAFMNTEAFF. The rearrangement uses TRBV18 and TRBJ1-1, with a tentative D call TRBD1 (6 bases). CDR1 and CDR2 (germline): KGHSH, LQKENI. V was shortened by 3 bases and J by 0 bases, with 17 bases between the two germline ends. The CDR3 has 17 residues.

This clonotype was observed a handful of times. The chain combines TRBV12-5 with TRBJ1-2; D is unclear. The V and J ends lost 3 bases and 6 bases respectively, with 20 bases between them. The CDR3 has 16 amino acids. Germline values: CDR1 LGHNT, CDR2 FRNRAP. The CDR3 DNA follows: TGTGCTAGTGGTTTTACTCTAATGGGGATAATAGATGGCTACACCTTC. Translation: CASGFTLMGIIDGYTF.

The table lists this clonotype with many counts. V and J are TRBV6-5 and TRBJ2-3; TRBD2 agrees at 8 bases. V was pared by 5 bases and J by 5 bases, with 12 bases of the junction left unmatched. The CDR3 spans 16 residues. Germline V CDR1 and CDR2: MNHEY, SVGAGI. This CDR3 is CASSEEGLGVRDTQYF. The CDR3 nucleotides read TGTGCCAGCAGTGAAGAGGGACTAGGCGTTAGAGATACGCAGTATTTT.

Relative to its sample, this clonotype is medium-sized. The rearrangement links TRBV30 to TRBJ1-5; tentatively, D is TRBD1 (5 bases). CDR1 is GTSNPN and CDR2 is SVGIG in the germline V gene (reference sequence). The V end lost 2 bases, the J end lost 6 bases, and 11 bases lay between the germline ends. This CDR3 contains 13 residues. The DNA for the CDR3 is TGTGCCTGGAGTCACTCGGGGCGTCAGCCCCAGCATTTT. It specifies CAWSHSGRQPQHF.

V gene TRBV24-1 combines with J gene TRBJ1-5; 7 bases are a match to TRBD1. J gave up 4 bases and V 0 bases, and 17 bases lay outside the gene matches. The CDR3 runs 20 residues. Looked up from germline, CDR1 is KGHDR and CDR2 is SFDVKD. CDR3 sequence (DNA): TGTGCCACCAGTGATTTGGGTGGGGGGACCACAGGGGCGGCAAATCAGCCCCAGCATTTT. Protein: CATSDLGGGTTGAANQPQHF.

This clonotype counts as medium-sized (0.01 to 0.1%). The J gene is TRBJ2-2, the V gene TRBV7-9, with D possibly being TRBD1 (6 bases). The CDR3 has 14 amino acids. Trimming pared 3 bases from V and 6 bases from J, leaving 11 bases between. Germline V gene sequence: CDR1 SEHNR, CDR2 FQNEAQ (reference sequence). The chain's CDR3 is CASSLWDIAGELFF. CDR3 in DNA: TGTGCCAGCAGCTTGTGGGACATCGCCGGGGAGCTGTTTTTT.

In its sample, this clonotype is medium-sized. V and J are TRBV12-3 or TRBV12-4 and TRBJ2-1; D unresolved. The ends were cut back, 7 bases at V and 10 bases at J, with 11 bases in the middle. The CDR3 has 11 amino acids. This CDR3 reads CASTLGTEQFF. Written as DNA, the CDR3 is TGTGCCAGCACATTGGGTACCGAGCAGTTCTTC.

This clonotype is judged medium-sized. The chain couples TRBV18 to TRBJ2-7; no reliable D call. The length of the CDR3 is 15 residues. Germline-derived CDR1 and CDR2 are KGHSH and LQKENI. V gave up 1 base and J gave up 3 bases, with 13 bases separating them. The CDR3 region has the DNA TGTGCCAGCTCACCACAGGGCGCCGTGGTCTACGAGCAGTACTTC. Translating gives CASSPQGAVVYEQYF. The complete variable domain, with remaining parts taken from reference TRBV18 and TRBJ2-7, reads NAGVMQNPRHLVRRRGQEARLRCSPMKGHSHVYWYRQLPEEGLKFMVYLQKENIIDESGMPKERFSAEFPKEGPSILRIQQVVRGDSAAYFCASSPQGAVVYEQYFGPGTRLTVT.

CDR3 DNA: TGTGCCATCAGTGAGCGTTGGGCTAGCGGGGGGGCGGGGAATGAGCAGTTCTTC. Protein sequence: CAISERWASGGAGNEQFF. The chain carries TRBV10-3 and TRBJ2-1, with 12 bases aligning to TRBD2. The CDR3 has 18 residues. The germline V gene has CDR1 ENHRY and CDR2 SYGVKD. J was trimmed by 7 bases and V by 2 bases; bases with no gene match: 12.

By share, this clonotype counts as large. The gene calls are TRBV29-1 and TRBJ1-4; TRBD1 aligns across 10 bases. Unmatched junction bases numbered 4, after V lost 4 bases and J lost 8 bases. Per germline, CDR1 SQVTM and CDR2 ANQGSEA. The CDR3 loop spans 13 amino acids. CDR3 amino acids: CSVAGQGMEKLFF. The CDR3 nucleotides read TGCAGCGTTGCGGGACAGGGGATGGAAAAACTGTTTTTT.

This clonotype is medium-sized (0.01 to 0.1%) within its sample. V usage is TRBV6-2 or TRBV6-3 and J usage is TRBJ2-6; D is ambiguous. Germline-derived CDR1 and CDR2 are MNHEY and SVGEGT. The CDR3 totals 13 residues. The V end was cut by 7 bases, the J end by 0 bases, with 4 bases between. CDR3 amino acids: CASTISGANVLTF. The CDR3 nucleotides are TGTGCCAGCACCATCTCTGGGGCCAACGTCCTGACTTTC.

This clonotype was observed once. The gene calls are TRBV19 and TRBJ2-3; TRBD2 matches 11 bases. J gave up 6 bases and V 4 bases, and 9 bases lay outside the gene matches. Germline-derived CDR1 and CDR2 are LNHDA and SQIVND (reference sequence). The CDR3 extends over 16 amino acids. The CDR3 DNA is TGTGCCAGTAGTAGCTCCGGGACTAGCGGTTTCGATACGCAGTATTTT. This gives the protein CASSSSGTSGFDTQYF.

A few counts support this clonotype. The chain joins TRBV2 to TRBJ2-2; D is tentatively TRBD1 or TRBD2 (7 bases each). CDR3 length equals 14 residues. Trimming removed 9 bases from V and 2 bases from J, with 13 bases in between. CDR1 and CDR2 (germline): SNHLY, FYNNEI. CDR3 sequence (DNA): TGTGCCAGGGGAGGGACAGTCAACACCGGGGAGCTGTTTTTT. It codes for CARGGTVNTGELFF.